The T cell receptor (beta chain) under discussion was sequenced for a study of T cell responses to AZD1222 COVID-19 vaccine. Findings and limits, study-wide: Of the AZD1222 recipients, only 5 or 6 were seropositive at baseline. Repertoires were sampled only after the peak T cell response. The study reported that nearly half of spike-specific TCRs target unmutated variant regions.

On this clone itself: Its antigen is as yet unknown.

The germline V gene has CDR1 SGHRS and CDR2 YFSETQ. V dropped 7 bases and J dropped 2 bases, with 15 bases sitting between them. The CDR3 runs 14 residues. Sequencing used immunoSEQ multiplex PCR; TCRdb keeps in-frame clones, though not all of them. The sample includes about 110,000 clones, just under 95% of them seen just once. The source material was peripheral blood, sampled on day 0 of AZD1222 vaccination. The receptor comes from an adult in good health. The chain carries TRBV5-1 and TRBJ1-1, with TRBD1 as a possible D gene (6 bases). As DNA, the CDR3 is TGCGCCAGCGGGAAGGGGGTGACAAACACTGAAGCTTTCTTT. It encodes CASGKGVTNTEAFF.